These 10 T cell receptor beta chains originate from one sample sequenced in a study of T cell clonotyping in hematopoietic cell transplantation. Profiled with immunoSEQ multiplex PCR; TCRdb holds only in-frame clones, not every one. This table holds several thousand clones, 80% to 90% found once. Specimen: peripheral blood mononuclear cells, collected 180 days after allogeneic stem cell transplant. All receptors come from a female patient aged 50-59 years who had an allogeneic stem cell transplant from an unrelated donor, so the T cells may come from the graft donor. Some clones in this sample may be carry-over from other donors' samples.

The rearrangement links TRBV5-1 to TRBJ1-4, with D possibly matching TRBD1 (6 bases). V was trimmed by 4 bases and J by 5 bases, leaving 15 bases between them. This CDR3 comprises 15 residues. Per germline, CDR1 SGHRS and CDR2 YFSETQ. The CDR3 loop is CASSLFGQFNEKLFF. The CDR3 nucleotides are TGCGCCAGCAGCCTCTTCGGACAGTTCAATGAAAAACTGTTTTTT.

This chain joins TRBV5-1 and TRBJ2-5; D assignment may be TRBD1 or TRBD2 (5 bases each). Germline assignment: CDR1 SGHRS and CDR2 YFSETQ. V shed 1 base and J shed 4 bases, with 11 bases lying between them. This CDR3 contains 14 residues. The CDR3 reads CASSLSAGRETQYF. Here the CDR3 DNA reads TGCGCCAGCAGCTTGTCGGCAGGGAGAGAGACCCAGTACTTC.

J is TRBJ2-3 and V is TRBV18; perhaps TRBD2 as D (6 bases). This CDR3 comprises 15 residues. The germline V gene has CDR1 KGHSH and CDR2 LQKENI. Deletions cut 2 bases from V and 5 bases from J, with 14 bases between. The CDR3 region has the DNA TGTGCCAGCTCACCAGGAGGGATCGGCCAAGATACGCAGTATTTT. This encodes CASSPGGIGQDTQYF.

The chain employs TRBV6-1 and TRBJ2-1; the D gene is possibly TRBD1 (5 bases). The CDR3 totals 15 residues. V was trimmed by 6 bases and J by 1 base, leaving 13 bases between them. CDR1 and CDR2 from the germline V gene are MNHNS and SASEGT. The DNA for the CDR3 is TGTGCCAGCAGCACATTCCGGACATCCTACAATGAGCAGTTCTTC. It yields the protein CASSTFRTSYNEQFF.

The rearrangement links TRBV15 to TRBJ2-5; 7 nucleotides align to TRBD1. This CDR3 has 16 residues. Losses at the gene ends were 1 base for V and 2 bases for J; bases not matched to a gene: 7. Germline-derived CDR1 and CDR2 are LNHNV and YYDKDF (reference sequence). The CDR3 spells CATSRALSTGQETQYF. The CDR3 DNA reads as TGTGCCACCAGCAGAGCTCTCTCGACAGGGCAAGAGACCCAGTACTTC.

This chain connects TRBV29-1 to TRBJ2-7, with D possibly TRBD1 on 6 matching bases. The CDR3 length is 13 residues. From germline, CDR1 is SQVTM and CDR2 ANQGSEA. Trimming removed 2 bases from V and 3 bases from J, with 11 bases in between. The CDR3 DNA reads as TGCAGCGTTGAAAGGGGGTCGGGCTACGAGCAGTACTTC. It specifies CSVERGSGYEQYF.

J is TRBJ1-4 and V is TRBV9; tentative D call: TRBD1 (5 bases). The V end lost 1 base, the J end lost 7 bases, and 17 bases lay between the germline ends. The CDR3 covers 16 residues. Germline V gene sequence: CDR1 SGDLS, CDR2 YYNGEE. CDR3 sequence reads: CASSVTPRQGSEKLFF. Written as DNA, the CDR3 is TGTGCCAGCAGCGTAACTCCCCGGCAGGGTAGTGAAAAACTGTTTTTT.

Within the sample, this clone is large (0.1 to 1%). The chain links TRBV11-3 to TRBJ1-1; D is uncertain. The V end lost 1 base, the J end lost 3 bases, and 12 bases lay between the germline ends. The germline V gene encodes CDR1 SGHNT and CDR2 YENEEA. CDR3 length: 15 residues. As DNA, the CDR3 is TGTGCCAGCAGCTTAGGACCGGTTGGATACACTGAAGCTTTCTTT. Protein sequence: CASSLGPVGYTEAFF.

The chain links TRBV7-9 to TRBJ1-2; D is unresolved. The V gene lost 6 bases and the J gene lost 8 bases, with 13 bases spanning the gap. CDR1 is SEHNR and CDR2 is FQNEAQ in the germline V gene (reference sequence). The CDR3 covers 12 residues. The CDR3 here is CASREAVRGYTF. CDR3 DNA sequence: TGTGCCAGCAGGGAGGCGGTGAGGGGCTACACCTTC.

The chain has TRBV6-5 and TRBJ1-1, with a possible D match to TRBD1 (6 bases). V gave up 7 bases and J gave up 3 bases, with 12 bases separating them. CDR1 is MNHEY and CDR2 is SVGAGI in the germline V gene. The CDR3 extends over 13 amino acids. CDR3 protein: CASTNRAYTEAFF. The CDR3 DNA reads TGTGCCAGCACCAACAGGGCTTACACTGAAGCTTTCTTT.